Listed here is a single T cell receptor (beta chain). The data were taken from a study of cytomegalovirus exposure and HLA in healthy donors. PCR employed 60 Vbeta and 13 Jbeta primers. The protocol was immunoSEQ multiplex PCR, while the TCRdb copy is restricted to in-frame clones and leaves out a portion. The table lists around 130,000 clones, 60% to 80% of them singletons. CDR1 SGHRS and CDR2 YFSETQ come from the germline V gene. The CDR3 contains 16 residues. V lost 5 bases to trimming and J lost 1 base; unmatched junction nucleotides: 4. The chain combines TRBV5-1 with TRBJ1-6; 9 bases are shared with TRBD1. This clonotype was obtained from a woman aged 25 to 39 in good health and CMV-seronegative. Sequencing was performed on PBMCs. CDR3 DNA: TGCGCCAGCAGAACCGGGACAGGGTCCTATAATTCACCCCTCCACTTT. This sequence encodes CASRTGTGSYNSPLHF. The variable domain in full, completed from reference TRBV5-1 and TRBJ1-6, reads KAGVTQTPRYLIKTRGQQVTLSCSPISGHRSVSWYQQTPGQGLQFLFEYFSETQRNKGNFPGRFSGRQFSNSRSEMNVSTLELGDSALYLCASRTGTGSYNSPLHFGNGTRLTVT.